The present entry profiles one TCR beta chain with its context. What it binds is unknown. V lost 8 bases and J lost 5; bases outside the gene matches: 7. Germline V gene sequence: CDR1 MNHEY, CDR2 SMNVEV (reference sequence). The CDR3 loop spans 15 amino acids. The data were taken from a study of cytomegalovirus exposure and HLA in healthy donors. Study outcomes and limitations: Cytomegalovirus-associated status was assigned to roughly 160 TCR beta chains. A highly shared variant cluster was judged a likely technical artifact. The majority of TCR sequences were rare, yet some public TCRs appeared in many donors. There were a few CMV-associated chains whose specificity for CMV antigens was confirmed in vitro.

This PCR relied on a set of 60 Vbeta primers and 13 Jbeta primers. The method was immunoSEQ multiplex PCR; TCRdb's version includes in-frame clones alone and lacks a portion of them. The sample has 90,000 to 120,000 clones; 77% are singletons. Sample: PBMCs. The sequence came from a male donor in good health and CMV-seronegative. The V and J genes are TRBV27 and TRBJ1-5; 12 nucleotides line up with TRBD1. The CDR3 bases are TGTGCCAGCTCCCTCGGGACAGGGGGCGATCAGCCCCAGCATTTT. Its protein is CASSLGTGGDQPQHF.